This TCR beta chain is from a study of cytomegalovirus exposure and HLA in healthy donors. Study results and caveats: As a later analysis revealed, most CMV-associated TCR beta chains appeared HLA-restricted.

Both 60 Vbeta primers and 13 Jbeta primers went into the PCR. Some clones are missing from TCRdb's copy, which holds only in-frame ones; the method was immunoSEQ multiplex PCR. The sample includes around 140,000 clones, roughly 79% of them seen just once. Remarks on this clone: Its antigen is unidentified.

This CDR3 is 13 amino acids long. Germline V gene lookup returns CDR1 SEHNR and CDR2 FQNEAQ (reference sequence). The junction had 4 bases not matched to a gene; V was cut back by 5 bases and J by 3 bases. Specimen: PBMCs. The chain combines TRBV7-9 with TRBJ2-7, with 7 bases aligning to TRBD1. The TCR was taken from a woman aged 60-75 years in good health and CMV-seropositive. As DNA, the CDR3 is TGTGCCAGCAGCGGACAGGCCATCTACGAGCAGTACTTC. This sequence encodes CASSGQAIYEQYF.